What follows is one T cell receptor beta chain and its context. Its antigen is still unknown. Focal radiation was given together with CTLA-4 blockade (ipilimumab) to patients with chemo-refractory metastatic non-small-cell lung cancer. These data are taken from a study of radiotherapy plus CTLA-4 blockade in lung cancer. Across the study: Objective responses were recorded in 15% to 20% of patients, with disease control recorded in about 29%.

Study-wide results and caveats: Expansion of tumor-derived TCR clones was observed in blood after radiotherapy plus ipilimumab. Best predicting response, reportedly, were early blood T cell clone dynamics, with interferon-beta.

The germline CDR1 and CDR2 sequences are MGHRA and YSYEKL. The CDR3 contains 14 residues. Trimming removed 4 bases from V and 7 bases from J, with 17 bases in between. Generated by immunoSEQ multiplex PCR, the TCRdb table keeps only in-frame clones and is missing some. Seen here are around 130,000 clones, about 90% observed once, and the top ten hold under 8%. The clonotype was recovered from a human donor with non-small cell lung cancer that progressed on radiotherapy plus ipilimumab. V gene TRBV4-1 combines with J gene TRBJ2-7, with TRBD1 as a possible D gene (5 bases). Material: peripheral blood, obtained from a patient treated with radiotherapy plus ipilimumab. In DNA form, the CDR3 reads TGCGCCAGCAGCCTCAGGGTCCTTCTGTCGGAGCAGTACTTC. As protein: CASSLRVLLSEQYF.